This T cell receptor (beta chain) originates from a study of T cells in Graves' hyperthyroidism and ophthalmopathy. Authors of the study amplified TCR beta CDR3 regions from RNA transcripts. The primer set for the first-round RT-PCR of the TCR CDR3 was HTBI. Using its own MiXCR run on the multiplex PCR reads, TCRdb lists one record per CDR3 protein. In the table there are under 800,000 distinct CDR3 sequences, less than 15% of which are singletons. This clonotype was counted between two and nine times. V lost 3 bases to trimming and J lost 3 bases, with 12 bases between them. CDR1 MGHRA and CDR2 YSYEKL come from the germline V gene. The CDR3 length is 14 residues.

The chain links TRBV4-1 to TRBJ2-7, with D perhaps matching TRBD1 or TRBD2 (5 bases each). Sequenced material: blood. This clonotype was sampled from a woman aged 18-29 years with Graves' hyperthyroidism. The CDR3 nucleotides read TGCGCCAGCAGCCACAGGGTAGGGAGCTACGAGCAGTACTTC. It yields the protein CASSHRVGSYEQYF.